One and the same sample provided the 24 T cell receptor beta chains below, sequenced in a study of blood T cell repertoires in COVID-19. Sequencing was performed with immunoSEQ multiplex PCR; in TCRdb, only in-frame clones are kept and a portion is missing. The sample carries a few hundred thousand clones, about 92% recorded once. Input material: PBMCs or T cells enriched from blood (not recorded which). The receptors were gathered from a woman aged 25 to 45 who had recovered from COVID-19.

The chain is built from TRBV6-5 and TRBJ2-5; TRBD1 matches 7 bases. Trimming at V came to 2 bases and at J to 2 bases, leaving 8 bases not matched to a gene. This CDR3 region has 16 residues. Germline CDR1 MNHEY, CDR2 SVGAGI. The CDR3: CASSYVAGGPQETQYF. The CDR3 DNA reads as TGTGCCAGCAGTTACGTGGCAGGGGGACCACAAGAGACCCAGTACTTC.

The chain carries TRBV6-1 and TRBJ1-4; 8 nucleotides line up with TRBD1. Trimming cost V 2 bases and J 7 bases; bases outside gene matches: 3. The germline gives CDR1 MNHNS, CDR2 SASEGT. The CDR3 runs 14 residues. CDR3 loop: CASSERDRSEKLFF. The DNA for the CDR3 is TGTGCCAGCAGTGAAAGGGACAGGTCTGAAAAACTGTTTTTT.

The chain is built from TRBV7-2 and TRBJ2-7, with D possibly being TRBD2 (5 bases). The germline gives CDR1 SGHTA, CDR2 FQGNSA. The length of the CDR3 is 15 residues. V was trimmed by 6 bases and J by 0 bases, leaving 15 bases between them. In DNA, the CDR3 is TGTGCCAGCAGGTTGGACTCGACTTCCTCCTACGAGCAGTACTTC. It translates to CASRLDSTSSYEQYF.

The chain has TRBV3-1 (or the pseudogene TRBV3-2) and TRBJ1-5; D is possibly TRBD1 (5 bases). CDR3 length: 15 amino acids. Germline values: CDR1 LGHDT, CDR2 YNNKEL (reference sequence). Trimming left V 1 base short and J 0 bases short, with 7 bases between. CDR3 amino acids: CASSQGTLSNQPQHF. As DNA, the CDR3 is TGTGCCAGCAGCCAAGGGACACTTAGCAATCAGCCCCAGCATTTT.

The rearrangement joins TRBV2 to TRBJ1-1; 7 bases align to TRBD1. The CDR3 is 17 residues long. Trimming cost V 5 bases and J 2 bases; bases outside gene matches: 14. Germline-derived CDR1 and CDR2 are SNHLY and FYNNEI. As DNA, the CDR3 is TGTGCCAGCAGTACTCACAGGGGCGGAGCGGTTAACACTGAAGCTTTCTTT. Translated, it gives CASSTHRGGAVNTEAFF.

The rearrangement links TRBV6-5 to TRBJ2-2, with D possibly TRBD1 on 6 matching bases. V was pared by 0 bases and J by 3 bases, with 11 bases between. The germline V gene encodes CDR1 MNHEY and CDR2 SVGAGI. CDR3 length: 16 amino acids. CDR3 in amino acids: CASSYSSTGYTGELFF. The DNA for the CDR3 is TGTGCCAGCAGTTACTCCTCAACAGGGTACACCGGGGAGCTGTTTTTT.

The V call is TRBV6-5, the J call TRBJ1-5; D remains ambiguous. V was shortened by 6 bases and J by 1 base, with 7 bases between the two germline ends. The CDR3 has 13 amino acids. CDR1 and CDR2 from the germline V gene are MNHEY and SVGAGI. The CDR3 reads CASRERSNQPQHF. CDR3 nucleotide sequence: TGTGCCAGCAGGGAGCGGAGCAATCAGCCCCAGCATTTT.

The sample holds a few counts of this clone. J is TRBJ2-7 and V is TRBV2; possibly TRBD2 for D (5 bases). The CDR3 extends over 16 amino acids. Germline values: CDR1 SNHLY, CDR2 FYNNEI. V was trimmed by 3 bases and J by 2 bases, leaving 17 bases between them. The CDR3 spells CASSDSLGGRAYEQYF. In DNA form, the CDR3 reads TGTGCCAGCAGTGACTCCTTAGGCGGGCGGGCCTACGAGCAGTACTTC.

The CDR3 region is CASSPGTAYEQYF. In DNA form, the CDR3 reads TGTGCCAGCAGCCCCGGGACAGCATACGAGCAGTACTTC. The chain joins TRBV5-6 to TRBJ2-7; 7 bases line up with TRBD1. In germline, CDR1 is SGHDT, CDR2 YYEEEE. The CDR3 contains 13 residues. V trimming: 4 bases; J trimming: 4 bases; junction bases outside the gene matches: 5. Combining the CDR3 with reference TRBV5-6 and TRBJ2-7 gives the whole variable domain DAGVTQSPTHLIKTRGQQVTLRCSPKSGHDTVSWYQQALGQGPQFIFQYYEEEERQRGNFPDRFSGHQFPNYSSELNVNALLLGDSALYLCASSPGTAYEQYFGPGTRLTVT.

The chain uses TRBV5-1 and TRBJ1-1; D is ambiguous. V lost 0 bases and J lost 1, with 7 bases in between. Germline V gene data show CDR1 as SGHRS and CDR2 as YFSETQ. This CDR3 region has 14 residues. The DNA of the CDR3 is TGCGCCAGCAGCTTGGCAGGTTCGAACACTGAAGCTTTCTTT. Its translation is CASSLAGSNTEAFF.

J is TRBJ1-2 and V is TRBV12-3 or TRBV12-4, with 7 bases that match TRBD1. The CDR3 consists of 13 residues. The V and J ends lost 7 bases and 2 bases, in that order; junction bases with no gene match: 4. This chain's CDR3 is CASTGQANYGYTF. DNA of the CDR3: TGTGCCAGCACCGGACAGGCGAACTATGGCTACACCTTC.

The rearrangement links TRBV9 to TRBJ2-2, with 9 positions matching TRBD1. Germline loops: CDR1 SGDLS, CDR2 YYNGEE. The length of the CDR3 is 16 residues. V dropped 0 bases and J dropped 4; count of bases not matched to a gene: 4. This CDR3 is CASSVERTGATGELFF. In DNA form, the CDR3 reads TGTGCCAGCAGCGTAGAGAGGACAGGGGCCACCGGGGAGCTGTTTTTT. The whole variable domain, remainder taken from reference TRBV9 and TRBJ2-2, is DSGVTQTPKHLITATGQRVTLRCSPRSGDLSVYWYQQSLDQGLQFLIQYYNGEERAKGNILERFSAQQFPDLHSELNLSSLELGDSALYFCASSVERTGATGELFFGEGSRLTVL.

CDR3 bases: TGTGCCAGCGGGGCCAATCGCAGGGATACGCAGTATTTT. It translates to CASGANRRDTQYF. This sequence joins TRBV2 and TRBJ2-3, with D possibly TRBD1 on 5 matching bases. V dropped 8 bases and J dropped 6 bases, with 15 bases sitting between them. The CDR3 extends over 13 amino acids. In germline, CDR1 is SNHLY, CDR2 FYNNEI.

This chain uses TRBV7-2 with TRBJ2-5, with a possible D match to TRBD1 (6 bases). CDR1 and CDR2 from the germline V gene are SGHTA and FQGNSA. The ends were cut back, 8 bases at V and 3 bases at J, with 10 bases in the middle. CDR3 length: 12 amino acids. In DNA form, the CDR3 reads TGTGCCAGCGGGGGCCATGAAGAGACCCAGTACTTC. Translation: CASGGHEETQYF. Supplemented by reference TRBV7-2 and TRBJ2-5, the full variable domain reads GAGVSQSPSNKVTEKGKDVELRCDPISGHTALYWYRQSLGQGLEFLIYFQGNSAPDKSGLPSDRFSAERTGGSVSTLTIQRTQQEDSAVYLCASGGHEETQYFGPGTRLLVL.

This clone appeared a single time. The rearrangement links TRBV7-3 to TRBJ2-1; possible D gene TRBD1, 6 bases. In germline, CDR1 is SGHTA, CDR2 FQGTGA. V shed 3 bases and J shed 5 bases, with 8 bases lying between them. The CDR3 covers 13 residues. The CDR3 DNA sequence: TGTGCCAGCAGCTTGGGGGCAAACAATGAGCAGTTCTTC. It encodes CASSLGANNEQFF.

This clone is a singleton in its sample. The chain has TRBV5-1 and TRBJ2-1; D call uncertain. Germline V gene sequence: CDR1 SGHRS, CDR2 YFSETQ. The CDR3 sequence is 12 residues long. Trimming pared 1 base from V and 6 bases from J, leaving 5 bases between. The CDR3 here is CASSLPSNEQFF. Here the CDR3 DNA reads TGCGCCAGCAGCTTGCCTTCCAATGAGCAGTTCTTC.

The chain combines TRBV11-2 with TRBJ1-2; 7 bases are a match to TRBD1. The CDR3 covers 15 residues. Germline V gene data show CDR1 as SGHAT and CDR2 as FQNNGV. Trimming cost V 5 bases and J 2 bases; bases outside gene matches: 8. The CDR3 protein is CASSPTGDLNYGYTF. Written as DNA, the CDR3 is TGTGCCAGCAGCCCCACAGGGGACTTGAACTATGGCTACACCTTC. The whole variable domain, remainder taken from reference TRBV11-2 and TRBJ1-2, is EAGVAQSPRYKIIEKRQSVAFWCNPISGHATLYWYQQILGQGPKLLIQFQNNGVVDDSQLPKDRFSAERLKGVDSTLKIQPAKLEDSAVYLCASSPTGDLNYGYTFGSGTRLTVV.

The rearrangement uses TRBV28 and TRBJ1-2; D is ambiguous. Per the germline V gene, CDR1 is MDHEN and CDR2 is SYDVKM. Trimming shortened V by 5 bases and J by 3 bases, and 7 bases separated the two germline ends. CDR3 length: 12 residues. CDR3 loop: CASSPSHYGYTF. Here the CDR3 DNA reads TGTGCCAGCAGTCCGTCCCACTATGGCTACACCTTC.

The chain links TRBV24-1 to TRBJ2-3, with D perhaps matching TRBD2 (5 bases). Germline values: CDR1 KGHDR, CDR2 SFDVKD. V lost 3 bases to trimming and J lost 3 bases, with 6 bases between them. The CDR3 covers 13 residues. The CDR3 DNA reads as TGTGCCACCAGTGATACGGGGACAGATACGCAGTATTTT. It translates to CATSDTGTDTQYF.

The genes are TRBV7-8 and TRBJ2-1; 7 bases align to TRBD2. The V segment lost 8 bases and the J segment 9 bases; nucleotides outside the gene matches: 7. The CDR3 is 12 amino acids. The germline V gene has CDR1 SGHVS and CDR2 FQNEAQ. The CDR3: CASREEKLEQFF. CDR3 DNA sequence: TGTGCCAGCCGGGAGGAGAAGCTTGAGCAGTTCTTC.

The genes are TRBV28 and TRBJ1-1; D remains ambiguous. The CDR3 runs to 14 residues. The germline V and J ends were trimmed by 6 bases and 1 base, with 12 bases remaining between them. The V gene's germline CDR1 is MDHEN and CDR2 SYDVKM. The CDR3 protein is CASSPDYGNTEAFF. The CDR3 DNA reads TGTGCCAGCAGCCCAGACTACGGGAACACTGAAGCTTTCTTT. Variable domain in full (rest from reference TRBV28 and TRBJ1-1): DVKVTQSSRYLVKRTGEKVFLECVQDMDHENMFWYRQDPGLGLRLIYFSYDVKMKEKGDIPEGYSVSREKKERFSLILESASTNQTSMYLCASSPDYGNTEAFFGQGTRLTVV.

About this clone: Other DNA sequences from this sample encode an identical CDR3 as well. The chain is built from TRBV30 and TRBJ1-2; no clear D. There are 11 residues in the CDR3. Germline V gene sequence: CDR1 GTSNPN, CDR2 SVGIG (reference sequence). V lost 0 bases and J 8 bases, leaving 7 bases between the germline ends. In nucleotides, the CDR3 is TGTGCCTGGAGTGTAGGAGGCGGCTACACCTTC. It is translated as CAWSVGGGYTF. The variable domain in full, with the rest retrieved from reference TRBV30 and TRBJ1-2, is SQTIHQWPATLVQPVGSPLSLECTVEGTSNPNLYWYRQAAGRGLQLLFYSVGIGQISSEVPQNLSASRPQDRQFILSSKKLLLSDSGFYLCAWSVGGGYTFGSGTRLTVV.

The CDR3 coding sequence is TGTGCCAGCAGCCATTCTGACAGAAGGAACACTGAAGCTTTCTTT. It specifies CASSHSDRRNTEAFF. The chain links TRBV3-1 (or the pseudogene TRBV3-2) to TRBJ1-1, with D possibly matching TRBD1 (5 bases). The length of the CDR3 is 15 residues. The germline V and J ends were trimmed by 3 bases and 1 base, with 12 bases remaining between them. Germline V CDR1 and CDR2: LGHDT, YNNKEL (reference sequence).

The chain has TRBV6-6 and TRBJ1-3; D is undetermined. CDR3 size: 14 residues. V was shortened by 6 bases and J by 5 bases, with 14 bases between the two germline ends. From germline, CDR1 is MNHNY and CDR2 SVGAGI (reference sequence). The CDR3 bases are TGTGCCAGCAGCAGGACTGAATGGAGAAACACCATATATTTT. It encodes CASSRTEWRNTIYF.